This passage covers 27 T cell receptor beta chains from one sample sequenced in a study of cytomegalovirus exposure and HLA in healthy donors. PCR used 60 Vbeta primers and 13 Jbeta primers. Only in-frame clones appear in the TCRdb table, and some are missing; sequencing was by immunoSEQ multiplex PCR. This table has roughly 80,000 clones, 70% to 75% appearing once. What was sequenced was PBMCs. The receptors derive from a woman in her forties or fifties in good health and CMV-seropositive.

The count of this clone is one. This chain uses TRBV28 with TRBJ1-2, with D tentatively TRBD1 (6 bases). Looked up from germline, CDR1 is MDHEN and CDR2 is SYDVKM. Trimming left V 4 bases short and J 8 bases short, with 17 bases between. The CDR3 is 14 amino acids. CDR3 bases: TGTGCCAGCAGTTCCCCCAGGGGAATACGGGGCTACACCTTC. Residues: CASSSPRGIRGYTF.

The chain joins TRBV6-4 to TRBJ2-1; D is perhaps TRBD2 (5 bases). The V gene's germline CDR1 is MRHNA and CDR2 SNTAGT. The CDR3 has 13 amino acids. Trimming took off 10 bases at V and 9 bases at J, with 19 bases between the two ends. The chain's CDR3 is CATREFHEGEQFF. The CDR3, as DNA: TGTGCCACTCGGGAATTCCATGAAGGTGAGCAGTTCTTC.

V usage is TRBV10-1 and J usage is TRBJ2-1, with TRBD2 matching over 10 bases. Trimming took 3 bases from V and 2 from J; bases not matched to a gene: 13. Germline CDR1 WNHNN, CDR2 SYGVQD (reference sequence). The CDR3 has 19 residues. This CDR3 reads CASSDQYGTSEKPYNEQFF. The CDR3 bases are TGCGCCAGCAGTGACCAATACGGGACTAGCGAAAAACCCTACAATGAGCAGTTCTTC.

The rearrangement links TRBV11-2 to TRBJ2-3, with TRBD2 matching over 15 bases. CDR3 size: 16 residues. Germline V CDR1 and CDR2: SGHAT, FQNNGV. With 5 bases clipped from V and 6 bases from J, the junction kept 6 bases outside the gene matches. The CDR3 DNA follows: TGTGCCAGCAGCGCTACCGGGACTAGCGGGAGGGATACGCAGTATTTT. Encoded protein: CASSATGTSGRDTQYF.

V and J are TRBV29-1 and TRBJ2-7; tentatively, D is TRBD2 (5 bases). Per germline, CDR1 SQVTM and CDR2 ANQGSEA. The V gene lost 7 bases and the J gene lost 4 bases, with 23 bases spanning the gap. The CDR3 spans 15 residues. The DNA for the CDR3 is TGCAGCGCCACGGGGAGCACATCCCGGTATTACGAGCAGTACTTC. Its translation is CSATGSTSRYYEQYF.

The chain combines TRBV15 with TRBJ2-6, with 9 bases identical to TRBD1. V was clipped by 3 bases and J by 11 bases; unmatched bases: 11. Per the germline V gene, CDR1 is LNHNV and CDR2 is YYDKDF (reference sequence). This CDR3 is built from 16 residues. The CDR3 bases are TGTGCCACCAGCAGGAACACAGGGGGCGGATTGGACGTCCTGACTTTC. It translates to CATSRNTGGGLDVLTF.

The chain uses TRBV7-9 and TRBJ1-3; no clear D gene. The CDR3 is 14 residues long. V lost 1 base and J 6 bases, leaving 10 bases between the germline ends. Germline assignment: CDR1 SEHNR and CDR2 FQNEAQ (reference sequence). This CDR3 is CASSLGQAANTIYF. CDR3 in DNA: TGTGCCAGCAGCTTAGGTCAAGCTGCAAACACCATATATTTT.

The chain recombines TRBV7-9 with TRBJ2-7; weak D call: TRBD1 (5 bases). This CDR3 spans 15 amino acids. Trimming stripped 1 base from V and 0 bases from J, with 10 bases between. Germline-derived CDR1 and CDR2 are SEHNR and FQNEAQ (reference sequence). The CDR3 reads CASSLGGSLSYEQYF. Written as DNA, the CDR3 is TGTGCCAGCAGCTTAGGGGGCAGCCTCTCCTACGAGCAGTACTTC. The variable domain in full, completed from reference TRBV7-9 and TRBJ2-7, reads DTGVSQNPRHKITKRGQNVTFRCDPISEHNRLYWYRQTLGQGPEFLTYFQNEAQLEKSRLLSDRFSAERPKGSFSTLEIQRTEQGDSAMYLCASSLGGSLSYEQYFGPGTRLTVT.

The J gene is TRBJ2-3, the V gene TRBV27, with a possible D match to TRBD1 (5 bases). From germline, CDR1 is MNHEY and CDR2 SMNVEV (reference sequence). The CDR3 is 15 amino acids. Between the trimmed V and J ends, which lost 4 bases and 2 bases, there was a span of 13 bases. CDR3 in amino acids: CASSSGRVITDTQYF. The CDR3, as DNA: TGTGCCAGCAGTTCGGGCAGGGTGATCACAGATACGCAGTATTTT.

This chain joins TRBV7-2 and TRBJ2-2; TRBD2 aligns across 11 bases. The CDR3 contains 17 residues. Germline CDR1 SGHTA, CDR2 FQGNSA. V shed 1 base and J 4 bases; nucleotides not matched to a gene: 5. CDR3 residues: CASSLDSGTSGTGELFF. The CDR3, as DNA: TGTGCCAGCAGCTTAGATTCCGGGACTAGCGGCACCGGGGAGCTGTTTTTT. Filled out from reference TRBV7-2 and TRBJ2-2, the complete variable domain reads GAGVSQSPSNKVTEKGKDVELRCDPISGHTALYWYRQSLGQGLEFLIYFQGNSAPDKSGLPSDRFSAERTGGSVSTLTIQRTQQEDSAVYLCASSLDSGTSGTGELFFGEGSRLTVL.

The genes are TRBV2 and TRBJ2-3, with TRBD2 matching 13 bases. Germline CDR1 reads SNHLY; CDR2 reads FYNNEI. With V trimmed by 8 bases and J by 5 bases, 13 bases remained unmatched. This CDR3 region has 17 residues. The CDR3 nucleotides are TGTGCCAGCGGCCTTGCCAAACTAGCGGGAGGGGTAGATACGCAGTATTTT. It yields the protein CASGLAKLAGGVDTQYF.

The rearrangement uses TRBV30 and TRBJ1-3, with 10 bases fitting TRBD1. Germline-derived CDR1 and CDR2 are GTSNPN and SVGIG (reference sequence). This CDR3 is 16 amino acids long. V was clipped by 2 bases and J by 1 base; unmatched bases: 5. The CDR3 DNA follows: TGTGCCTGGAGTAGACAGGGGGCGAGTTCTGGAAACACCATATATTTT. As protein: CAWSRQGASSGNTIYF. The variable domain in full, completed from reference TRBV30 and TRBJ1-3, reads SQTIHQWPATLVQPVGSPLSLECTVEGTSNPNLYWYRQAAGRGLQLLFYSVGIGQISSEVPQNLSASRPQDRQFILSSKKLLLSDSGFYLCAWSRQGASSGNTIYFGEGSWLTVV.

V and J are TRBV9 and TRBJ1-2, with 9 bases matching TRBD1. The CDR3 consists of 18 residues. After removal of 0 bases from V and 1 base from J, the junction contained 10 bases not matched to a gene. From germline, CDR1 is SGDLS and CDR2 YYNGEE. CDR3 nucleotides: TGTGCCAGCAGCGTAGCCCCCCGGACAGGGGAGAATAACTATGGCTACACCTTC. Amino acids: CASSVAPRTGENNYGYTF.

Only one count was recorded for this clone. The rearrangement joins TRBV4-1 to TRBJ2-7, with 8 bases identical to TRBD1. CDR1 MGHRA and CDR2 YSYEKL come from the germline V gene. The CDR3 length is 15 residues. V was pared by 3 bases and J by 5 bases, with 9 bases of the junction left unmatched. In nucleotides, the CDR3 is TGCGCCAGCAGCCAGACCGAGGACAGGGACCACGAGCAGTACTTC. It translates to CASSQTEDRDHEQYF.

This rearrangement joins TRBV2 to TRBJ2-5; D remains unclear. The CDR3 contains 13 residues. V was pared by 3 bases and J by 5 bases, with 10 bases between. CDR1 and CDR2 (germline): SNHLY, FYNNEI. CDR3 protein: CASSELLWETQYF. CDR3 in DNA: TGTGCCAGCAGTGAGCTATTGTGGGAGACCCAGTACTTC.

V is TRBV2 and J is TRBJ2-1; D not resolved. The germline V gene encodes CDR1 SNHLY and CDR2 FYNNEI. The CDR3 is 15 amino acids. V was trimmed by 3 bases and J by 3 bases, leaving 12 bases between them. DNA for the CDR3: TGTGCCAGCAGTGATCCAAGACTGCACTACAATGAGCAGTTCTTC. Its protein product is CASSDPRLHYNEQFF.

The J gene is TRBJ1-1, the V gene TRBV19; no firm D call. Germline V CDR1 and CDR2: LNHDA, SQIVND (reference sequence). Deletions cut 2 bases from V and 12 bases from J, with 16 bases between. This CDR3 region has 13 residues. In DNA form, the CDR3 reads TGTGCCAGTAGTATAAGGGAAGTCGGGAGGACTTTCTTT. Amino acids: CASSIREVGRTFF. The full variable domain, its missing parts supplied by reference TRBV19 and TRBJ1-1, is DGGITQSPKYLFRKEGQNVTLSCEQNLNHDAMYWYRQDPGQGLRLIYYSQIVNDFQKGDIAEGYSVSREKKESFPLTVTSAQKNPTAFYLCASSIREVGRTFFGQGTRLTVV.

The CDR3 DNA is TGTGCCAGCCGGCGGGGAGGGAGCAATCAGCCCCAGCATTTT. This encodes CASRRGGSNQPQHF. V usage is TRBV2 and J usage is TRBJ1-5; D unclear. The CDR3 length is 14 residues. The ends were cut back, 8 bases at V and 1 base at J, with 12 bases in the middle. In germline, CDR1 is SNHLY, CDR2 FYNNEI.

This chain uses TRBV11-3 with TRBJ2-3; 12 bases align to TRBD2. Germline CDR1 reads SGHNT; CDR2 reads YENEEA. J was trimmed by 6 bases and V by 4 bases; bases with no gene match: 5. The CDR3 length is 15 residues. As DNA, the CDR3 is TGTGCCAGCAGCTACAGACTAGCGGGAGTCGATACGCAGTATTTT. Residues: CASSYRLAGVDTQYF.

The J gene is TRBJ2-7, the V gene TRBV15; 13 nucleotides align to TRBD2. CDR3 length: 17 residues. Germline V CDR1 and CDR2: LNHNV, YYDKDF (reference sequence). With 3 bases clipped from V and 7 bases from J, the junction kept 12 bases outside the gene matches. The CDR3 DNA is TGTGCCACCAGCAGCCCTGGGACTAGCGGGAAGCTAGGAGAGCAGTACTTC. This gives the protein CATSSPGTSGKLGEQYF.

The chain uses TRBV5-1 and TRBJ2-2; D unclear. CDR1 and CDR2 (germline): SGHRS, YFSETQ. V gave up 6 bases and J gave up 4 bases, with 22 bases separating them. The CDR3 length is 17 residues. This chain's CDR3 is CASKAPRGTASTGELFF. DNA for the CDR3: TGCGCCAGCAAAGCTCCAAGAGGAACCGCTAGCACCGGGGAGCTGTTTTTT.

As DNA, the CDR3 is TGTGCCAGCAGCGTGACTGTGGATTCCTACAATGAGCAGTTCTTC. It translates to CASSVTVDSYNEQFF. The chain is built from TRBV9 and TRBJ2-1, with D uncertain. The germline CDR1 and CDR2 sequences are SGDLS and YYNGEE. Trimming cost V 2 bases and J 1 base, with 10 bases left between them. The CDR3 runs 15 residues.

This rearrangement joins TRBV5-1 to TRBJ1-4; D is possibly TRBD1 (6 bases). V lost 2 bases and J 3 bases, leaving 8 bases between the germline ends. CDR1 is SGHRS, CDR2 YFSETQ, per germline. This CDR3 has 14 residues. CDR3 region: CASSFGQPNEKLFF. The CDR3 nucleotides read TGCGCCAGCAGCTTCGGACAGCCTAATGAAAAACTGTTTTTT.

On this clone itself: The same CDR3 is also encoded by other DNA sequences in this sample. The CDR3 DNA sequence: TGTGCCAGCAGTCCCGGACTGAACACCGGGGAGCTGTTTTTT. Protein: CASSPGLNTGELFF. V usage is TRBV6-5 and J usage is TRBJ2-2; tentatively, D is TRBD2 (5 bases). CDR3 length equals 14 residues. Germline assignment: CDR1 MNHEY and CDR2 SVGAGI. Trimming cost V 5 bases and J 1 base, with 8 bases left between them.

This clone was counted once. This chain uses TRBV28 with TRBJ2-7; possibly TRBD1 for D (5 bases). CDR3 length: 14 amino acids. V was clipped by 8 bases and J by 2 bases, with 16 bases between them. Germline assignment: CDR1 MDHEN and CDR2 SYDVKM. CDR3 nucleotide sequence: TGTGCCAGCTATGGGCCGAACAGGCCCTACGAGCAGTACTTC. This sequence encodes CASYGPNRPYEQYF.

The chain carries TRBV27 and TRBJ2-5, with D tentatively TRBD1 (6 bases). Deletions cut 5 bases from V and 5 bases from J, with 18 bases between. The CDR3 covers 15 residues. Germline V lookup: CDR1 MNHEY, CDR2 SMNVEV (reference sequence). The CDR3 nucleotides are TGTGCCAGCAGTCCCAACCCCGACAGGCCGGAGACCCAGTACTTC. Translation: CASSPNPDRPETQYF.

This clone was counted once. The chain carries TRBV7-9 and TRBJ1-1; D is unclear. Germline values: CDR1 SEHNR, CDR2 FQNEAQ (reference sequence). The CDR3 runs to 14 residues. The V end lost 8 bases, the J end lost 5 bases, and 18 bases lay between the germline ends. The DNA of the CDR3 is TGTGCCAGCCTAGGCGGGCGAGCGTCGACTGAAGCTTTCTTT. Its protein product is CASLGGRASTEAFF.